Listed below are T cell receptor beta chains from one sample, sequenced in a study of CD8+CD57+ T cells in acquired aplastic anemia. Using its own MiXCR run on the reads, TCRdb lists one record per CDR3 protein. The sample lists fewer than 250,000 distinct CDR3 sequences, around 46% seen once, with 7.8% in the top ten. Sequenced: sorted CD4+, CD8+, or CD8+CD57+ T cells (not recorded which) from PBMCs. Receptors originate from a human donor with aplastic anemia. CDR3s include the opening cysteine and the closing phenylalanine or tryptophan. Fields, in order: J gene, V gene, D gene, clone size, CDR3 DNA, CDR3 protein. The D gene is left open where the match is weak. Not all rows give a size; the values are once, few, many and, for expanded clones, a class.

TRBJ2-5 TRBV9 NA many TGTGCCAGCAGCGTATTCGGACAGACTCAAGAGACCCAGTACTTC CASSVFGQTQETQYF
TRBJ2-1 TRBV6-2/TRBV6-3 TRBD2 NA TGTGCCAGCAGTTCCTGGGTAGCGGGGTGCAATGAGCAGTTCTTC CASSSWVAGCNEQFF
TRBJ1-2 TRBV10-2 NA NA TGCGCCAGCGGTTCCCGGACGGATATCAACTATGGCTACACCTTC CASGSRTDINYGYTF
TRBJ1-2 TRBV20-1 NA NA TGCAGTGCTAGACGCTTGGTACAGGAAACCTATGGCTACACCTTC CSARRLVQETYGYTF
TRBJ2-1 TRBV29-1 NA NA TGCAGCGTTCGGGGGCATCAGGGCAATGAGCAGTTCTTC CSVRGHQGNEQFF
TRBJ2-5 TRBV7-9 TRBD1 NA TGTGCCAGCAGCTTAGCGGGGGACAGGGATCGGGAGACCCAGTACTTC CASSLAGDRDRETQYF
TRBJ1-2 TRBV7-7 NA NA TGTGCCAGCAGCGTCAAACAGGGAATCCCCTATGGCTACACCTTC CASSVKQGIPYGYTF
TRBJ2-3 TRBV10-1 TRBD2 NA TGCGCCAGCAGTGATGCGGGGGGGCAGTATTCAGATACGCAGTATTTT CASSDAGGQYSDTQYF
TRBJ1-2 TRBV2 NA many TGTGCCAGCAGAACATTCCACGGACAGTGGGGCTACACCTTC CASRTFHGQWGYTF
TRBJ2-1 TRBV7-8 NA NA TGTGCCAGCAGCTTAGGCGTAGCCAGCTCCTACAATGAGCAGTTCTTC CASSLGVASSYNEQFF
TRBJ2-1 TRBV7-2 NA NA TGTGCCAGCAGCGGGGGGCCCCCCAGGGATGAGCAGTTCTTC CASSGGPPRDEQFF
TRBJ2-5 TRBV10-3 NA once TGTGCCATCAGCGTAAGGGTTTCAGAGACCCAGTACTTC CAISVRVSETQYF
TRBJ2-1 TRBV11-2 NA many TGTGCCAGCAGCTGGGGCGGGACCTACAATGAGCAGTTCTTC CASSWGGTYNEQFF
TRBJ1-5 TRBV11-2 TRBD1 many TGTGCCAGCAGCTTAGGGGGGCAGGGGGTAAACAATCAGCCCCAGCATTTT CASSLGGQGVNNQPQHF
TRBJ2-5 TRBV25-1 TRBD2 many TGTGCCAGCAGTGAATCTGCGGGAGTGGAGACCCAGTACTTC CASSESAGVETQYF
TRBJ1-5 TRBV29-1 NA once TGCAGCGTTGGGGGGGACGGCAATCAGCCCCAGCATTTT CSVGGDGNQPQHF
TRBJ2-7 TRBV20-1 NA many TGCAGTGCTAGAGATTTGTCGGGGGTGGGCTACGAGCAGTACTTC CSARDLSGVGYEQYF
TRBJ1-1 TRBV19 TRBD1 NA TGTGCCAGTACGCTACCGGGACAGCCGAACACTGAAGCTTTCTTT CASTLPGQPNTEAFF
TRBJ2-2 TRBV19 NA many TGTGCCAGTAGTATGAGGCGGGGGCCATTGACCGGGGAGCTGTTTTTT CASSMRRGPLTGELFF
TRBJ2-3 TRBV24-1 NA NA TGTGCCACCAGTGAGGCAACATACCCCACAGATACGCAGTATTTT CATSEATYPTDTQYF
TRBJ2-5 TRBV6-6 NA many TGTGCCAGCAATCGGATGGAGCAAGAGACCCAGTACTTC CASNRMEQETQYF
TRBJ2-7 TRBV27 TRBD1 many TGTGCCAGCTCGGACAGGGCTTCCTACGAGCAGTACTTC CASSDRASYEQYF
TRBJ2-3 TRBV7-2 NA NA TGTGCCAGCAGCCTCGGACCCGACTCGGATACGCAGTATTTT CASSLGPDSDTQYF
TRBJ2-1 TRBV20-1 NA NA TGCAGTGCTAGAGACGAAAAGGACGGCTCTAGCACCGATGAGCAGTTCTTC CSARDEKDGSSTDEQFF
TRBJ2-7 TRBV11-3 TRBD2 few TGTGCCAGCAGCTTGGGGACTAGCGGGAGGGAAAGCGAGCAGTACTTC CASSLGTSGRESEQYF
TRBJ2-5 TRBV29-1 NA NA TGCAGCGTTGAAGACCGGCCTCAAGAGACCCAGTACTTC CSVEDRPQETQYF
TRBJ2-1 TRBV6-5 TRBD2 many TGTGCCAGCAGAGCGACTGGCGGGAGAGGGAATGAGCAGTTCTTC CASRATGGRGNEQFF
TRBJ1-6 TRBV20-1 NA NA TGCAGTGCCAGAGGGACAATGGATTCACCCCTCCACTTT CSARGTMDSPLHF
TRBJ1-1 TRBV19 NA once TGTGCCAGTAGTTCCCCGGAACAGGGAACTGAAGCTTTCTTT CASSSPEQGTEAFF
TRBJ2-7 TRBV7-9 TRBD1 NA TGTGCCAGCAGCTTAGAGGGACAGGGGGTCTACGAGCAGTACTTC CASSLEGQGVYEQYF
TRBJ2-7 TRBV30 NA many TGTGCCTGGAGTCCAGACCGATCCTACGAGCAGTACTTC CAWSPDRSYEQYF
TRBJ2-5 TRBV7-9 NA few TGTGCCAGCAGCTTTCGGAGCGTGGGGGAGACCCAGTACTTC CASSFRSVGETQYF
TRBJ1-2 TRBV20-1 NA many TGCAGTGCTAGAGATAAGAATTACACCTTC CSARDKNYTF
TRBJ2-1 TRBV6-5 TRBD1 few TGTGCCAGCAGTCAAACCGGGACAGGGGTGGTATACAATGAGCAGTTCTTC CASSQTGTGVVYNEQFF
TRBJ2-7 TRBV9 NA many TGTGCCAGCAGCCCCCATTCTCAACCATACGAGCAGTACTTC CASSPHSQPYEQYF
TRBJ2-7 TRBV7-6 NA NA TGTGCTTCGGGTGAGCAGTACTTC CASGEQYF
TRBJ1-2 TRBV19 NA NA TGTGCCAGCCGGGGCCCCAGCGGCTATGGCTACACCTTC CASRGPSGYGYTF
TRBJ2-2 TRBV29-1 TRBD1 NA TGCAGCGTTGAAGAAAGACAGGGGTATTCCGCCACCGGGGAGCTGTTTTTT CSVEERQGYSATGELFF
TRBJ2-3 TRBV7-8 NA NA TGTGCCAGCAGCTTCAGGGTTGTCACAGATACGCAGTATTTT CASSFRVVTDTQYF
TRBJ1-5 TRBV12-3/TRBV12-4 TRBD1 few TGTGCCAGCAGTCCGGGGACAGGGGATCAGCCCCAGCATTTT CASSPGTGDQPQHF
TRBJ2-7 TRBV15 NA few TGTGCCACCAGCACCCGGGACGGAGAATACGAGCAGTACTTC CATSTRDGEYEQYF
TRBJ2-2 TRBV14 NA many TGTGCCAGCTTGAATGTTACCGGGGAGCTGTTTTTT CASLNVTGELFF
TRBJ2-3 TRBV7-6 NA many TGTGCCAGCAGCTTAGCACAGTCGGGGCCTGGCACAGATACGCAGTATTTT CASSLAQSGPGTDTQYF
TRBJ1-1 TRBV5-6 NA once TGTGCCAGCAGCCCCGGGACCCTGAACACTGAAGCTTTCTTT CASSPGTLNTEAFF
TRBJ2-7 TRBV7-2 NA few TGTGCCAGCAGCTTCCCCAAGGGGCTATCCAACTCCGAGCAGTACTTC CASSFPKGLSNSEQYF